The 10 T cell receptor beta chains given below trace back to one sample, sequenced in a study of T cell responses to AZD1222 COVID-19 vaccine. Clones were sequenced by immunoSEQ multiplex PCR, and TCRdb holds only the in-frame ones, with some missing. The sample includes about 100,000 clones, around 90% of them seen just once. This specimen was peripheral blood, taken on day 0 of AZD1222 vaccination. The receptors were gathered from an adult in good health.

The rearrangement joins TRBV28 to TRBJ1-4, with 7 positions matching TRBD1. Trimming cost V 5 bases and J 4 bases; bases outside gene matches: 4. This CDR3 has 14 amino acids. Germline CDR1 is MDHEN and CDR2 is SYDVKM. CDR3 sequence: CASSPGQFNEKLFF. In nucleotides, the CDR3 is TGTGCCAGCAGTCCGGGACAGTTTAATGAAAAACTGTTTTTT.

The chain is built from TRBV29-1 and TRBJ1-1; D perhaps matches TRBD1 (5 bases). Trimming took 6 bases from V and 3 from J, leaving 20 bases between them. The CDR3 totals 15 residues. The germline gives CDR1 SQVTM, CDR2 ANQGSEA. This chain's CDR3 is CSVSLRVLGHTEAFF. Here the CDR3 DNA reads TGCAGCGTCAGCCTCAGGGTTTTGGGACACACTGAAGCTTTCTTT.

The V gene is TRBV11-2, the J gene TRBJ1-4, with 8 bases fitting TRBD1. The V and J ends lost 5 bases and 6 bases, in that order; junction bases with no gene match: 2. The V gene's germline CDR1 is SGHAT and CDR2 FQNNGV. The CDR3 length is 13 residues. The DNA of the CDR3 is TGTGCCAGCAGCATGACAGGGGATGAAAAACTGTTTTTT. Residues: CASSMTGDEKLFF.

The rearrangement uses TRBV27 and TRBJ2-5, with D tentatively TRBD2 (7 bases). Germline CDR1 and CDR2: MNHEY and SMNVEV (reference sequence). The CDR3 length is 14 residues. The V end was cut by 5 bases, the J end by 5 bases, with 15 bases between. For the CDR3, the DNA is TGTGCCAGCAGTAGGGCGGGGGCGTGGGAGACCCAGTACTTC. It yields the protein CASSRAGAWETQYF.

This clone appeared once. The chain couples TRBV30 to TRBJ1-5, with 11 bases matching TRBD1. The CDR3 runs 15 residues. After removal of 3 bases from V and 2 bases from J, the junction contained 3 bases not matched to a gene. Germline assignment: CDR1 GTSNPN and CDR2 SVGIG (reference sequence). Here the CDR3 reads CAWRGQGVGNQPQHF. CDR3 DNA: TGTGCCTGGAGGGGACAGGGGGTAGGCAATCAGCCCCAGCATTTT. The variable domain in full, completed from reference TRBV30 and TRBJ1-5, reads SQTIHQWPATLVQPVGSPLSLECTVEGTSNPNLYWYRQAAGRGLQLLFYSVGIGQISSEVPQNLSASRPQDRQFILSSKKLLLSDSGFYLCAWRGQGVGNQPQHFGDGTRLSIL.

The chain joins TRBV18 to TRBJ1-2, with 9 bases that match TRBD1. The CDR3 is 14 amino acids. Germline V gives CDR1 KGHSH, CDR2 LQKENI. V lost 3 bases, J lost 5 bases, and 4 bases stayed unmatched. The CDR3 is CASSPEGTGYGYTF. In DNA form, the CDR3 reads TGTGCCAGCTCACCGGAAGGGACAGGGTATGGCTACACCTTC.

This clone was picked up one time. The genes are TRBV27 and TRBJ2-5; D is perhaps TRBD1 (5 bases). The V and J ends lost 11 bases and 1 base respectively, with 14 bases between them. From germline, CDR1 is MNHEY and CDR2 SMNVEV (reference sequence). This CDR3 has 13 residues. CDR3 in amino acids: CAPMGQTQETQYF. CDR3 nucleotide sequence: TGTGCCCCTATGGGGCAAACCCAAGAGACCCAGTACTTC.

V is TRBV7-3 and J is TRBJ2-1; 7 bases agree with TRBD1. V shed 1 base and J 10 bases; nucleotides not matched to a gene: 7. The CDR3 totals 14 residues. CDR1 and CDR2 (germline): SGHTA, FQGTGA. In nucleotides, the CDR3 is TGTGCCAGCAGCTTAATAACAGGGGCAGGGGAGCAGTTCTTC. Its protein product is CASSLITGAGEQFF.

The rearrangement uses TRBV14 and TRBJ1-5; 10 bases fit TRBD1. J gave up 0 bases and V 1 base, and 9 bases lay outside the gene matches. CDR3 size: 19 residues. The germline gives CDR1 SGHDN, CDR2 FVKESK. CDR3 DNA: TGTGCCAGCAGCCAAGCGACAGGGGGCCATATAATTAGCAATCAGCCCCAGCATTTT. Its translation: CASSQATGGHIISNQPQHF.

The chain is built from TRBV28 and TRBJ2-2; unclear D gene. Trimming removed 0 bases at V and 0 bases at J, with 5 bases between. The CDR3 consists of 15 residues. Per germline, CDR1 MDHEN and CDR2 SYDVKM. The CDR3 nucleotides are TGTGCCAGCAGTTTATGGGAAACGAACACCGGGGAGCTGTTTTTT. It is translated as CASSLWETNTGELFF. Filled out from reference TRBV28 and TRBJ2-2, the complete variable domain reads DVKVTQSSRYLVKRTGEKVFLECVQDMDHENMFWYRQDPGLGLRLIYFSYDVKMKEKGDIPEGYSVSREKKERFSLILESASTNQTSMYLCASSLWETNTGELFFGEGSRLTVL.